A single sample is the source of the 15 T cell receptor beta chains below, sequenced in a study of T cell responses to AZD1222 COVID-19 vaccine. Only in-frame clones appear in the TCRdb table, and some are missing; sequencing was by immunoSEQ multiplex PCR. The repertoire holds 180,000 or so clones, with 92% as singletons. The starting material was peripheral blood, obtained 28 days after the second AZD1222 dose. These receptors were obtained from an adult who received the AZD1222 COVID-19 vaccine.

The chain couples TRBV4-3 to TRBJ2-5; 7 bases align to TRBD2. Germline V lookup: CDR1 LGHNA, CDR2 YSLEER. The length of the CDR3 is 15 residues. Unmatched junction bases numbered 5, after V lost 0 bases and J lost 4 bases. The CDR3 bases are TGCGCCAGCAGCCAAGATGGGCGGGGGAGAGAGACCCAGTACTTC. Translation: CASSQDGRGRETQYF.

CDR3: CASSFDRPSYNEQFF. CDR3 DNA sequence: TGTGCCAGCAGCTTCGACAGGCCCTCCTACAATGAGCAGTTCTTC. V gene TRBV5-4 combines with J gene TRBJ2-1; possibly TRBD1 for D (6 bases). The V end was cut by 2 bases, the J end by 0 bases, with 9 bases between. The CDR3 is 15 residues long. Germline-derived CDR1 and CDR2 are SGHNT and YYREEE (reference sequence).

The V and J genes are TRBV3-1 (or the pseudogene TRBV3-2) and TRBJ1-1, with D hard to call. This CDR3 has 15 amino acids. Germline lookup yields CDR1 LGHDT and CDR2 YNNKEL (reference sequence). With 4 bases removed from V and 0 bases from J, the gap between germline ends came to 12 bases. The CDR3 spells CASSRGVAVNTEAFF. DNA of the CDR3: TGTGCCAGCAGCCGGGGAGTTGCGGTGAACACTGAAGCTTTCTTT.

The chain carries TRBV27 and TRBJ2-1; TRBD2 matches at 12 bases. V lost 6 bases, J lost 4 bases, and 7 bases stayed unmatched. CDR1 and CDR2 from the germline V gene are MNHEY and SMNVEV (reference sequence). The CDR3 loop spans 16 amino acids. CDR3 residues: CASSTYGLAGYNEQFF. For the CDR3, the DNA is TGTGCCAGCAGCACCTATGGACTAGCGGGATACAATGAGCAGTTCTTC.

This clone was recorded a few times. CDR3 nucleotides: TGTGCCAGCAGCTTTACGGAGGGTGGTGGAAACACCATATATTTT. It is translated as CASSFTEGGGNTIYF. The chain couples TRBV5-6 to TRBJ1-3; D gene unclear. Germline V gene data show CDR1 as SGHDT and CDR2 as YYEEEE. Trimming took off 2 bases at V and 3 bases at J, with 12 bases between the two ends. The length of the CDR3 is 15 residues.

The chain couples TRBV7-2 to TRBJ1-2, with a weak D call TRBD1 (6 bases). The CDR3 loop spans 13 amino acids. The germline CDR1 and CDR2 sequences are SGHTA and FQGNSA. V lost 5 bases and J lost 8, with 15 bases in between. CDR3 DNA: TGTGCCAGCAGCGAGACAGGTTCTTCGGGCTACACCTTC. Translation gives CASSETGSSGYTF.

V usage is TRBV3-1 (or the pseudogene TRBV3-2) and J usage is TRBJ2-7; TRBD1 matches at 8 bases. This CDR3 is built from 15 residues. The germline V gene has CDR1 LGHDT and CDR2 YNNKEL (reference sequence). Losses at the gene ends were 0 bases for V and 2 bases for J; bases not matched to a gene: 3. CDR3 sequence reads: CASSQDKDRAYEQYF. CDR3 in DNA: TGTGCCAGCAGCCAAGATAAGGACAGGGCCTACGAGCAGTACTTC.

This clone was counted a single time. This chain uses TRBV24-1 with TRBJ2-1, with TRBD2 as a possible D gene (5 bases). Trimming removed 2 bases from V and 10 bases from J, with 14 bases in between. This CDR3 has 14 residues. From germline, CDR1 is KGHDR and CDR2 SFDVKD. The CDR3 sequence is CATSDWGRGYEQFF. The CDR3 nucleotides are TGTGCCACCAGTGATTGGGGTAGAGGGTACGAGCAGTTCTTC.

The V gene is TRBV14, the J gene TRBJ1-1, with TRBD1 matching over 9 bases. Germline CDR1 and CDR2: SGHDN and FVKESK. The CDR3 covers 14 residues. The ends lost 6 bases at V and 4 bases at J; junction bases unmatched: 6. This chain's CDR3 is CASRWTGEGTEAFF. As DNA, the CDR3 is TGTGCCAGCAGATGGACAGGGGAGGGCACTGAAGCTTTCTTT.

The CDR3 nucleotides read TGTGCCACCAGTATACAGGTAAACACTGAAGCTTTCTTT. Residues: CATSIQVNTEAFF. V gene TRBV15 combines with J gene TRBJ1-1, with D possibly being TRBD1 (5 bases). Germline CDR1 is LNHNV and CDR2 is YYDKDF (reference sequence). The CDR3 extends over 13 amino acids. V lost 6 bases, J lost 2 bases, and 10 bases lay in between. Supplemented by reference TRBV15 and TRBJ1-1, the full variable domain reads DAMVIQNPRYQVTQFGKPVTLSCSQTLNHNVMYWYQQKSSQAPKLLFHYYDKDFNNEADTPDNFQSRRPNTSFCFLDIRSPGLGDTAMYLCATSIQVNTEAFFGQGTRLTVV.

This chain connects TRBV11-3 to TRBJ2-3; 8 bases fit TRBD2. The CDR3 runs to 16 residues. The germline CDR1 and CDR2 sequences are SGHNT and YENEEA. V lost 5 bases to trimming and J lost 1 base; unmatched junction nucleotides: 8. This CDR3 reads CASSTGGGRGTDTQYF. The CDR3, as DNA: TGTGCCAGCAGCACCGGCGGGGGGCGAGGCACAGATACGCAGTATTTT.

This chain joins TRBV18 and TRBJ1-5; no reliable D call. CDR1 KGHSH and CDR2 LQKENI come from the germline V gene. The CDR3 is 18 residues long. With 0 bases removed from V and 10 bases from J, the gap between germline ends came to 25 bases. The CDR3 spells CASSPPVLSTAAISPQHF. In DNA form, the CDR3 reads TGTGCCAGCTCACCACCAGTATTGTCTACAGCCGCAATCAGCCCCCAGCATTTT.

Only one count was recorded for this clone. At one boundary the junction diverges from the germline segment, which might be a read error. For the CDR3, the DNA is TGTGCCAGCCAATATGGGGGGGGCCTCAATCTGCCCCAGCATTTT. It is translated as CASQYGGGLNLPQHF. The chain combines TRBV19 with TRBJ1-5; perhaps TRBD1 as D (6 bases). The germline V gene encodes CDR1 LNHDA and CDR2 SQIVND (reference sequence). The CDR3 length is 15 residues.

This rearrangement joins TRBV7-8 to TRBJ1-2; D uncertain. CDR1 is SGHVS, CDR2 FQNEAQ, per germline. The CDR3 length is 14 residues. The V gene lost 0 bases and the J gene lost 4 bases, with 9 bases spanning the gap. CDR3 nucleotides: TGTGCCAGCAGCTTAGCAGGGTTTGGCTATGGCTACACCTTC. Translating gives CASSLAGFGYGYTF. The full variable domain, rest sourced from reference TRBV7-8 and TRBJ1-2, is GAGVSQSPRYKVAKRGQDVALRCDPISGHVSLFWYQQALGQGPEFLTYFQNEAQLDKSGLPSDRFFAERPEGSVSTLKIQRTQQEDSAVYLCASSLAGFGYGYTFGSGTRLTVV.

J is TRBJ1-6 and V is TRBV3-1 (or the pseudogene TRBV3-2); D not resolved. This CDR3 is built from 14 residues. Trimming left V 1 base short and J 4 bases short, with 5 bases between. Germline CDR1 LGHDT, CDR2 YNNKEL (reference sequence). This CDR3 is CASSQGTYNSPLHF. CDR3 coding DNA: TGTGCCAGCAGCCAAGGGACGTATAATTCACCCCTCCACTTT.